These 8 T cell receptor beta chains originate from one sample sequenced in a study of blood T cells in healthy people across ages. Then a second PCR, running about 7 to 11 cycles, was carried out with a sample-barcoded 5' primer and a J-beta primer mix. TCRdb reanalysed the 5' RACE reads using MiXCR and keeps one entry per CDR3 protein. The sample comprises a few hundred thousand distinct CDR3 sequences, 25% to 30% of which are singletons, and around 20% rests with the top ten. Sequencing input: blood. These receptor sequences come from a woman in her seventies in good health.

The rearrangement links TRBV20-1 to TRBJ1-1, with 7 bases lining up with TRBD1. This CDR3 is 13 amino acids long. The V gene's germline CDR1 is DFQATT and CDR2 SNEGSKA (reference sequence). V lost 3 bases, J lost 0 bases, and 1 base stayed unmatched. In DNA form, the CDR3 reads TGCAGTGCTAGGGGACAGATGAACACTGAAGCTTTCTTT. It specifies CSARGQMNTEAFF.

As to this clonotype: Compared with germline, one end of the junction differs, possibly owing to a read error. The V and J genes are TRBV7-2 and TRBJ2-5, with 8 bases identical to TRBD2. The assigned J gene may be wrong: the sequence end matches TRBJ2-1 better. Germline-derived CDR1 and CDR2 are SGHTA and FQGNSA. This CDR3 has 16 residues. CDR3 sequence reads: CASSFSEGTSKPEQFF. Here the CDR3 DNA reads TGTGCCAGTAGCTTCTCGGAGGGGACTAGTAAGCCTGAGCAGTTCTTC.

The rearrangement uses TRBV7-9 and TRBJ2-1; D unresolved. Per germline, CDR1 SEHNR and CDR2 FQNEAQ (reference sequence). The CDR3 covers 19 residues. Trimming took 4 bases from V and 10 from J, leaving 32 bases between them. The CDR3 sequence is CASSSSARLRTPILGEQFF. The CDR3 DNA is TGTGCCAGCAGCTCTTCGGCGCGTCTCAGGACCCCAATTCTAGGGGAGCAGTTCTTC.

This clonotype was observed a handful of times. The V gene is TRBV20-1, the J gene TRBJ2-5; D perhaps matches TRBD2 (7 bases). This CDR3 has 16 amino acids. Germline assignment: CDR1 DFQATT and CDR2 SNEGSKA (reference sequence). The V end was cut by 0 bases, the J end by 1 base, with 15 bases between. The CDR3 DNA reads TGCAGTGCTAGAGATCTCAAGGCGGGGGCCCAAGAGACCCAGTACTTC. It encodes CSARDLKAGAQETQYF.

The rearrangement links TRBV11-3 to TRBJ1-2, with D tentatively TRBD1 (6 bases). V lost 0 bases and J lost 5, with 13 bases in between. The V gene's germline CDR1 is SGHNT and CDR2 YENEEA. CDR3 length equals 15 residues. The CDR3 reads CASSLDFRGEYGYTF. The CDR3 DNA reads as TGTGCCAGCAGCTTAGATTTCAGGGGAGAGTATGGCTACACCTTC.

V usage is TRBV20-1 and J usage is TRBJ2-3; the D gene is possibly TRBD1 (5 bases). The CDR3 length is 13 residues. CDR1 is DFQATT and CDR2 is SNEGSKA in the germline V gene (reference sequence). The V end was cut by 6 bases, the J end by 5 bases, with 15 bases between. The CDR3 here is CSARKNRQDTQYF. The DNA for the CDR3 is TGCAGTGCCAGGAAGAACAGGCAAGATACGCAGTATTTT.

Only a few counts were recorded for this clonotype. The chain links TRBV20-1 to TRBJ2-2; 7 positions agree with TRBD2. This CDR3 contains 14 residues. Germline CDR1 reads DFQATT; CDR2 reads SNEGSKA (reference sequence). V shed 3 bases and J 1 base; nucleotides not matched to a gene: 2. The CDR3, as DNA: TGCAGTGCTAGGTGGGGGGGGAACACCGGGGAGCTGTTTTTT. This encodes CSARWGGNTGELFF.

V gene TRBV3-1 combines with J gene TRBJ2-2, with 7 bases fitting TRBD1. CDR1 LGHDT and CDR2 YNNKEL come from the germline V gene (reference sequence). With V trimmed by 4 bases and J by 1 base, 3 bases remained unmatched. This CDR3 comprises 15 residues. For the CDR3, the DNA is TGTGCCAGCAGCCCTCCAGGGGGGAACACCGGGGAGCTGTTTTTT. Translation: CASSPPGGNTGELFF.